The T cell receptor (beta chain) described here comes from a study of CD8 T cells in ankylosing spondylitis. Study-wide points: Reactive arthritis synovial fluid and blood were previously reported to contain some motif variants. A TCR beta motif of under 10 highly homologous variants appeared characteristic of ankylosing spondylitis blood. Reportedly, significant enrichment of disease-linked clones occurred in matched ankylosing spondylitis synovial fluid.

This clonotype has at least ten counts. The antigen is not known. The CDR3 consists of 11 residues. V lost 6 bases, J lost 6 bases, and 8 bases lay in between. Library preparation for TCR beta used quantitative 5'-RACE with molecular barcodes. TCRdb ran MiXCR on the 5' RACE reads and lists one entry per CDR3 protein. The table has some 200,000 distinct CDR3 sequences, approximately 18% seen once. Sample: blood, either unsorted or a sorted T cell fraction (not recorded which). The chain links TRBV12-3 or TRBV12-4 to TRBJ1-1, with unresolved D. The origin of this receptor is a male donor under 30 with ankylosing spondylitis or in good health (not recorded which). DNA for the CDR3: TGTGCCAGCAGGGCCGGCCCTGAAGCTTTCTTT. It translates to CASRAGPEAFF.